The present T cell receptor beta chain was sequenced within a study of vaccination effects on CD4 cells after COVID-19. Sequencing used immunoSEQ multiplex PCR; TCRdb keeps in-frame clones, though not all of them. This table holds roughly 34,000 clones, about four fifths found once. This clone has only one observation. As yet, its antigen is unknown. Antigen-specific CD4+ T cells were expanded (with viral peptide pools) by the ViraFEST assay ahead of sequencing. Following a roughly eleven-day culture, CD4+ T cells were purified. The participants, recipients of two vaccine doses, got either BNT162b2 or mRNA-1273. There are 17 residues in the CDR3. Germline lookup yields CDR1 SGDLS and CDR2 YYNGEE. V dropped 4 bases and J dropped 5 bases, with 21 bases sitting between them.

V and J are TRBV9 and TRBJ2-2; D perhaps matches TRBD1 (6 bases). The sample consisted of CD4+ T cells from PBMCs cultured with HCoV-NL63 spike peptides, taken after COVID-19 vaccination. The TCR was taken from a human donor who received a COVID-19 vaccine. Some clones in this sample may be carry-over from other donors' samples. The CDR3 region has the DNA TGTGCCAGCAGCCCACGAGCCTATCAGGGGACAACCGGGGAGCTGTTTTTT. Translated: CASSPRAYQGTTGELFF.